The 17 T cell receptor beta chains below were found in one sample sequenced in a study of T cell repertoires in cytomegalovirus infection. TCRdb ran MiXCR on the reads and lists one entry per CDR3 protein. The sample holds approximately 910,000 distinct CDR3 sequences, around 31% seen once. Their cognate antigens are unknown. The sample here was cultured CD8+ T cells from PBMCs, taken from culture after CMV antigen stimulation. The receptors derive from a human donor in good health (CMV status not recorded). Some clones in this sample may be carry-over from other donors' samples.

The table lists this clonotype with many counts. The chain is built from TRBV7-2 and TRBJ1-2; D might be TRBD1 (5 bases). Germline CDR1 reads SGHTA; CDR2 reads FQGNSA. V lost 8 bases and J lost 9, with 19 bases in between. The CDR3 loop spans 13 amino acids. The CDR3 coding sequence is TGTGCCAGCCTCGGGGGACCTCTTTGGCGCTACACCTTC. It translates to CASLGGPLWRYTF.

Note on this clonotype: At one of its ends the junction is not consistent with the germline gene, which may arise from a read error. The chain couples TRBV7-2 to TRBJ2-1, with 12 bases that match TRBD2. CDR3 length: 15 amino acids. Per the germline V gene, CDR1 is SGHTA and CDR2 is FQGNSA. CDR3 residues: CANSPTSGGYNEQFF. The CDR3 bases are TGTGCCAACAGCCCGACTAGCGGGGGCTACAATGAGCAGTTCTTC.

This clonotype showed up just a few times. Relative to the germline gene, one junction end is altered; a read error may explain this. V usage is TRBV4-1 and J usage is TRBJ1-1; D unclear. The germline V gene encodes CDR1 MGHRA and CDR2 YSYEKL. CDR3 length: 16 residues. The CDR3 here is CASSQDSEVGFAEAFF. CDR3 sequence (DNA): TGTGCCAGCAGCCAAGATAGCGAGGTAGGCTTTGCTGAAGCTTTCTTT.

The rearrangement links TRBV2 to TRBJ1-1, with D maybe TRBD1 (5 bases). V was cut by 9 bases and J by 3 bases, with 23 bases left in between. The CDR3 runs 16 residues. Per the germline V gene, CDR1 is SNHLY and CDR2 is FYNNEI. Here the CDR3 DNA reads TGTGCCAGAGGACCGGGACTTCTAAGAGGAGACACTGAAGCTTTCTTT. Protein product: CARGPGLLRGDTEAFF.

This clonotype was counted only a few times. This chain links TRBV7-9 with TRBJ1-2; TRBD1 agrees at 7 bases. Per germline, CDR1 SEHNR and CDR2 FQNEAQ (reference sequence). The CDR3 runs 15 residues. V was clipped by 1 base and J by 1 base; unmatched bases: 3. The CDR3 loop reads CASSLVGTVNYGYTF. As DNA, the CDR3 is TGTGCCAGCAGCTTAGTAGGGACAGTTAACTATGGCTACACCTTC.

This rearrangement joins TRBV6-2 or TRBV6-3 to TRBJ1-5; the D is unclear. The CDR3 has 15 residues. Germline V lookup: CDR1 MNHEY, CDR2 SVGEGT. V was shortened by 1 base and J by 0 bases, with 7 bases between the two germline ends. The CDR3 DNA reads TGTGCCAGCAGTTACTTACAGTATAGCAATCAGCCCCAGCATTTT. Translated, it gives CASSYLQYSNQPQHF.

This clonotype was seen at least ten times. The chain combines TRBV7-8 with TRBJ2-7, with D uncertain. V was clipped by 1 base and J by 0 bases, with 10 bases between them. The CDR3 is 15 amino acids. Germline-derived CDR1 and CDR2 are SGHVS and FQNEAQ. The CDR3 nucleotides read TGTGCCAGCAGCTTAGAACGGCCAAGCTCCTACGAGCAGTACTTC. Its protein is CASSLERPSSYEQYF.

This clonotype was observed a few times. The chain has TRBV5-4 and TRBJ1-6, with TRBD1 matching over 10 bases. Germline assignment: CDR1 SGHNT and CDR2 YYREEE (reference sequence). The CDR3 runs 17 residues. Trimming cost V 3 bases and J 0 bases; bases outside gene matches: 3. CDR3 nucleotides: TGTGCCAGCAGCTGGGACAGGGGAAGCTCCTATAATTCACCCCTCCACTTT. Residues: CASSWDRGSSYNSPLHF. Complete variable domain (other parts from reference TRBV5-4 and TRBJ1-6): ETGVTQSPTHLIKTRGQQVTLRCSSQSGHNTVSWYQQALGQGPQFIFQYYREEENGRGNFPPRFSGLQFPNYSSELNVNALELDDSALYLCASSWDRGSSYNSPLHFGNGTRLTVT.

The V and J genes are TRBV7-2 and TRBJ2-5; 8 bases line up with TRBD2. Per the germline V gene, CDR1 is SGHTA and CDR2 is FQGNSA. The CDR3 is 14 amino acids. Losses at the gene ends were 4 bases for V and 5 bases for J; bases not matched to a gene: 6. DNA for the CDR3: TGTGCCAGCAGCTCCCGGGGGGGCTGGGAGACCCAGTACTTC. This codes for CASSSRGGWETQYF.

CDR3 protein: CASSQTTLAGFINEQFF. CDR3 in DNA: TGCGCCAGCAGCCAGACTACTCTAGCGGGGTTTATCAATGAGCAGTTCTTC. The V call is TRBV4-3, the J call TRBJ2-1; 9 positions agree with TRBD2. Germline CDR1 is LGHNA and CDR2 is YSLEER. The CDR3 is 17 residues long. Trimming took 3 bases from V and 6 from J; bases not matched to a gene: 12.

There are a few counts of this clonotype. The chain has TRBV12-3 or TRBV12-4 and TRBJ2-1; a possible D gene is TRBD1 (6 bases). The CDR3 length is 18 residues. Trimming pared 3 bases from V and 6 bases from J, leaving 24 bases between. The CDR3: CASSFRDTENFFRNEQFF. CDR3 coding DNA: TGTGCCAGCAGTTTCCGGGACACCGAGAACTTTTTTCGCAATGAGCAGTTCTTC.

In its sample, this clonotype was seen a few times. J is TRBJ2-1 and V is TRBV19, with D possibly being TRBD2 (6 bases). Germline CDR1 LNHDA, CDR2 SQIVND (reference sequence). This CDR3 spans 14 amino acids. Trimming stripped 1 base from V and 8 bases from J, with 12 bases between. The chain's CDR3 is CASSIGVRGYEQFF. The CDR3 nucleotides are TGTGCCAGTAGTATAGGTGTGCGGGGATATGAGCAGTTCTTC.

Regarding this clonotype: The junction shows a germline mismatch at one end, possibly a read error. The chain employs TRBV7-9 and TRBJ2-5; 12 positions match TRBD1. This CDR3 region has 16 residues. Germline V lookup: CDR1 SEHNR, CDR2 FQNEAQ (reference sequence). The CDR3 protein is CASSLGGQGARKTQYF. Written as DNA, the CDR3 is TGTGCCAGCAGTTTAGGGGGACAGGGGGCCAGGAAGACCCAGTACTTC.

This clonotype was seen at least ten times. The chain uses TRBV7-2 and TRBJ2-5, with 8 bases that match TRBD2. The junction had 6 bases not matched to a gene; V was cut back by 7 bases and J by 5 bases. CDR1 is SGHTA, CDR2 FQGNSA, per germline. The CDR3 extends over 13 amino acids. CDR3 sequence: CASKTAGGETQYF. CDR3 DNA sequence: TGTGCCAGCAAAACTGCGGGAGGCGAGACCCAGTACTTC. Full variable domain (missing parts from reference TRBV7-2 and TRBJ2-5): GAGVSQSPSNKVTEKGKDVELRCDPISGHTALYWYRQSLGQGLEFLIYFQGNSAPDKSGLPSDRFSAERTGGSVSTLTIQRTQQEDSAVYLCASKTAGGETQYFGPGTRLLVL.

This clonotype appeared a few times. Written as DNA, the CDR3 is TGCAGCGCTGGACAGTCAACTAATGAAAAACTGTTTTTT. Encoded protein: CSAGQSTNEKLFF. V usage is TRBV29-1 and J usage is TRBJ1-4; a possible D gene is TRBD1 (6 bases). Germline values: CDR1 SQVTM, CDR2 ANQGSEA. The CDR3 has 13 amino acids. V lost 7 bases, J lost 0 bases, and 9 bases lay in between. Based on the CDR3 plus reference TRBV29-1 and TRBJ1-4, the full variable domain is SAVISQKPSRDICQRGTSLTIQCQVDSQVTMMFWYRQQPGQSLTLIATANQGSEATYESGFVIDKFPISRPNLTFSTLTVSNMSPEDSSIYLCSAGQSTNEKLFFGSGTQLSVL.

This clonotype was observed a few times. The chain is built from TRBV5-4 and TRBJ2-2, with TRBD2 matching 16 bases. The J segment lost 2 bases and the V segment lost 3 bases, leaving 4 bases of the junction unmatched. The CDR3 covers 18 residues. Germline loops: CDR1 SGHNT, CDR2 YYREEE (reference sequence). The chain's CDR3 is CASSWGTSGGANTGELFF. The CDR3 bases are TGTGCCAGCAGCTGGGGGACTAGCGGGGGGGCCAACACCGGGGAGCTGTTTTTT.

The count of this clonotype is one. Since a much larger clone is just one base distant, this may be a read error. This chain connects TRBV7-3 to TRBJ2-5, with D uncertain. The CDR3 covers 16 residues. The germline V gene encodes CDR1 SGHTA and CDR2 FQGTGA. Trimming left V 4 bases short and J 5 bases short, with 20 bases between. CDR3 coding DNA: TGTGCCAGCAGCTCTCTCGGGCGCGGAGACTTGGAGACCCAGTACTTC. Translated: CASSSLGRGDLETQYF. Complete variable domain (other parts from reference TRBV7-3 and TRBJ2-5): GAGVSQTPSNKVTEKGKYVELRCDPISGHTALYWYRQSLGQGPEFLIYFQGTGAADDSGLPNDRFFAVRPEGSVSTLKIQRTERGDSAVYLCASSSLGRGDLETQYFGPGTRLLVL.